Listed below are T cell receptor beta chains from one sample, sequenced in a study of OX40 agonist ivuxolimab in advanced cancers. Method: immunoSEQ multiplex PCR; TCRdb's copy keeps in-frame clones and lacks some. The sample has about 95,000 clones; 91% are singletons. The sample in question was CD4+ or CD8+ T cells sorted from blood, obtained in a trial of the OX40 agonist ivuxolimab. The receptor set was obtained from an adult with an advanced solid tumor such as melanoma, head and neck, liver or kidney cancer. CDR3s include the opening cysteine and the closing phenylalanine or tryptophan. The order of the fields is J gene, V gene, CDR3 protein.

TRBJ1-4,TRBV5-4,CASSLDLGGEKLFF
TRBJ2-2,TRBV15,CATRKGGQNTGELFF
TRBJ2-3,TRBV4-1,CASSQAPTSGSAYTQYF
TRBJ2-3,TRBV18,CASSPTGATDTQYF
TRBJ2-1,TRBV7-9,CASSPPVGDSHVNEQFF
TRBJ2-7,TRBV2,CASIRDRGTMGYF
TRBJ1-5,TRBV7-2,CASSLIENQPQHF
TRBJ2-7,TRBV18,CASSPPRGSEQYF
TRBJ2-2,TRBV4-2,CASSQPTGGDTGELFF
TRBJ1-3,TRBV27,CASSPLATGADTIYF
TRBJ1-2,TRBV19,CANLVSPTGDGYTF
TRBJ2-7,TRBV6-6,CASSSDRVWAYEQYF
TRBJ1-2,TRBV5-5,CASSLGLQGAGGYTF
TRBJ2-2,TRBV30,CAWSASGAGELFF
TRBJ2-5,TRBV5-1,CASSSGNGGRSETQYF
TRBJ2-2,TRBV18,CASSLAGGPNTGELFF
TRBJ1-4,TRBV18,CASSGQNNEKLFF
TRBJ2-7,TRBV7-2,CASSSNYEQYF
TRBJ2-3,TRBV5-4,CASSPAEGTQYF
TRBJ2-5,TRBV14,CASSPPGDRGRETQYF
TRBJ1-1,TRBV28,CASSNADADTEAFF
TRBJ2-3,TRBV2,CASRVRLSSTDTQYF
TRBJ2-4,TRBV7-9,CASSRRESGAKNIQYF
TRBJ1-5,TRBV9,CASSGDSYQPQHF
TRBJ2-1,TRBV30,CAWTRGGLPYNEQFF
TRBJ2-1,TRBV5-1,CASSSPNASLAGPYNEQFF
TRBJ2-7,TRBV27,CASSPGASYEQYF
TRBJ2-3,TRBV21-1,CASSKEARSTDTQYF
TRBJ1-1,TRBV18,CASSPIGVNTEAFF
TRBJ2-1,TRBV28,CASSSLRLASSYNEQFF
TRBJ2-1,TRBV15,CATSRDRASEQFF
TRBJ2-1,TRBV6-1,CASRRPGSSYNEQFF
TRBJ2-5,TRBV6-1,CASTPEGETQYF
TRBJ1-5,TRBV5-1,CASSLMGNSNQPQHF
TRBJ1-1,TRBV4-2,CASSETGVNTEAFF
TRBJ2-2,TRBV7-3,CASSSGLAGYTGELFF
TRBJ2-7,TRBV6-1,CASSEFGRGSYEQYF
TRBJ2-7,TRBV2,CASSERSSSGEREQYF
TRBJ2-7,TRBV20-1,CSASMPEQYF